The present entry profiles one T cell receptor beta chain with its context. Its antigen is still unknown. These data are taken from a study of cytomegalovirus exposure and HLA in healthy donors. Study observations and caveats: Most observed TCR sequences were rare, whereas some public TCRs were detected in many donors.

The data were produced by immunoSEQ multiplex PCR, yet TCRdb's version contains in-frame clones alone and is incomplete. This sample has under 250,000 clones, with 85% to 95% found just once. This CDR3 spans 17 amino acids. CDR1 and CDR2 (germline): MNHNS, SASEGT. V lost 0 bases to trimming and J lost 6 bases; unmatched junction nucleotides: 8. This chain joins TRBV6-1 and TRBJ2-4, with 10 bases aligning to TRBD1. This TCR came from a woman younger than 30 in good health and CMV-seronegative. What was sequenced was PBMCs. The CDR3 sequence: CASSEAPSWDRGNIQYF. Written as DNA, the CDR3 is TGTGCCAGCAGTGAAGCGCCCAGCTGGGACAGGGGAAACATTCAGTACTTC.